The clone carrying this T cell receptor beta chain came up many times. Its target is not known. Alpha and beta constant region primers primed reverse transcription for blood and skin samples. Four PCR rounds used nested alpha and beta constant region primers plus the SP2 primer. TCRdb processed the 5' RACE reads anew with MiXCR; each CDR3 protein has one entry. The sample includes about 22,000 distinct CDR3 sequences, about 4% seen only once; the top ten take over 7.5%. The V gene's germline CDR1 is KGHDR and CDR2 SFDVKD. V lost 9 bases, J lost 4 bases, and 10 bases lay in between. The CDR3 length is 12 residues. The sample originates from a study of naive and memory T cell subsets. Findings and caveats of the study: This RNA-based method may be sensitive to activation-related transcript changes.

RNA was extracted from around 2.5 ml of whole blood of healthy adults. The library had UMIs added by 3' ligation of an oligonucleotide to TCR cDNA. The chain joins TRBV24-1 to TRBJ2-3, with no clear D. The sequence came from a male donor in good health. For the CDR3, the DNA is TGTGCCACCCAAGGTAGTCCAGATACGCAGTATTTT. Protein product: CATQGSPDTQYF.